The next 17 T cell receptor beta chains were all read from a single sample in a study of OX40 agonist ivuxolimab in advanced cancers. TCRdb keeps only in-frame clones here, not all; method: immunoSEQ multiplex PCR. The sample consists of about 24,000 clones, approximately 80% of them appearing once. The sample was CD4+ or CD8+ T cells sorted from blood, taken in a trial of the OX40 agonist ivuxolimab. Receptors were obtained from an adult with an advanced solid tumor such as melanoma, head and neck, liver or kidney cancer.

DNA for the CDR3: TGTGCCAGCCAACTCGCCGGGACAGGGATTGATGAGCAGTTCTTC. It encodes CASQLAGTGIDEQFF. The chain couples TRBV6-6 to TRBJ2-1; TRBD1 agrees at 9 bases. The junction had 13 bases not matched to a gene; V was cut back by 8 bases and J by 8 bases. CDR3 length: 15 amino acids. The germline CDR1 and CDR2 sequences are MNHNY and SVGAGI (reference sequence).

V usage is TRBV2 and J usage is TRBJ1-6; 7 positions match TRBD1. Germline CDR1 reads SNHLY; CDR2 reads FYNNEI. This CDR3 spans 13 amino acids. V lost 11 bases to trimming and J lost 6 bases; unmatched junction nucleotides: 7. The DNA for the CDR3 is TGTGCCGGCCAGGACAGGAGTAATTCACCCCTCCACTTT. Amino acid sequence: CAGQDRSNSPLHF.

The chain recombines TRBV7-2 with TRBJ2-5; the D gene is possibly TRBD1 (5 bases). The germline V and J ends were trimmed by 2 bases and 1 base, with 11 bases remaining between them. The germline V gene has CDR1 SGHTA and CDR2 FQGNSA. CDR3 length: 15 amino acids. The DNA for the CDR3 is TGTGCCAGCAGCTTACTTAGCAGGGCCCAAGAGACCCAGTACTTC. Translating gives CASSLLSRAQETQYF.

This chain uses TRBV11-3 with TRBJ2-2; no reliable D call. The CDR3 covers 14 residues. V was clipped by 2 bases and J by 8 bases, with 12 bases between them. Germline CDR1 SGHNT, CDR2 YENEEA. The CDR3 loop reads CASSLNSQLGELFF. The CDR3 DNA sequence: TGTGCCAGCAGCTTAAACAGTCAGCTAGGGGAGCTGTTTTTT.

This chain links TRBV19 with TRBJ2-7, with TRBD2 as a possible D gene (6 bases). This CDR3 is built from 13 residues. The V and J ends lost 7 bases and 3 bases respectively, with 13 bases between them. In germline, CDR1 is LNHDA, CDR2 SQIVND (reference sequence). The CDR3 reads CASKTGVGYEQYF. Here the CDR3 DNA reads TGTGCCAGTAAAACGGGGGTTGGCTACGAGCAGTACTTC.

The chain carries TRBV7-8 and TRBJ2-1; 10 bases are a match to TRBD2. The CDR3 consists of 19 residues. V shed 2 bases, J shed 0 bases, and the junction held 10 bases outside the gene matches. Germline V gene sequence: CDR1 SGHVS, CDR2 FQNEAQ. This chain's CDR3 is CASSLRFQREGSSYNEQFF. CDR3 DNA sequence: TGTGCCAGCAGCTTAAGGTTCCAGCGGGAGGGTTCCTCCTACAATGAGCAGTTCTTC.

The chain links TRBV7-9 to TRBJ2-7, with a possible D match to TRBD2 (5 bases). CDR3 length equals 15 residues. Germline-derived CDR1 and CDR2 are SEHNR and FQNEAQ (reference sequence). Trimming took 6 bases from V and 3 from J, leaving 18 bases between them. The CDR3 loop is CASSLPGNTFYEQYF. The CDR3 DNA reads as TGTGCCAGCAGTCTTCCGGGAAACACCTTCTACGAGCAGTACTTC.

The CDR3 is CATERAAANTGELFF. The CDR3 DNA sequence: TGTGCCACCGAGAGAGCCGCCGCGAACACCGGGGAGCTGTTTTTT. This chain links TRBV19 with TRBJ2-2; unclear D gene. The CDR3 sequence is 15 residues long. Trimming took off 10 bases at V and 0 bases at J, with 15 bases between the two ends. Germline V gives CDR1 LNHDA, CDR2 SQIVND (reference sequence).

V and J are TRBV7-9 and TRBJ2-5; 8 nucleotides match TRBD1. The end of the DNA is better explained by TRBJ2-7, so the J call may be wrong. The CDR3 runs 14 residues. Germline loops: CDR1 SEHNR, CDR2 FQNEAQ (reference sequence). CDR3 residues: CASSPPTGGYEQYF. CDR3 nucleotides: TGTGCCAGCAGCCCCCCCACAGGGGGGTACGAGCAGTACTTC.

The genes are TRBV27 and TRBJ2-7; D is ambiguous. CDR1 and CDR2 from the germline V gene are MNHEY and SMNVEV (reference sequence). The CDR3 has 15 amino acids. The ends were cut back, 0 bases at V and 2 bases at J, with 11 bases in the middle. This chain's CDR3 is CASSLSLGRTYEQYF. The CDR3 coding sequence is TGTGCCAGCAGTTTATCTTTAGGCAGAACCTACGAGCAGTACTTC.

This chain joins TRBV12-2 and TRBJ1-2; the D call of TRBD1 is as the table states it, not checked on the DNA. TRBV12-2 is assigned pseudogene status. The CDR3 spans 20 residues. The CDR3 DNA is TGTGCAAGTCGCTTGGCTAGAAAAGAGGGACAGGGTTTTGGGCGTGATGGCTACACCTTC. Amino acid sequence: CASRLARKEGQGFGRDGYTF.

V usage is TRBV5-1 and J usage is TRBJ1-6; D is undetermined. The CDR3 is 13 amino acids. Trimming pared 4 bases from V and 8 bases from J, leaving 10 bases between. Germline V gene sequence: CDR1 SGHRS, CDR2 YFSETQ. The DNA for the CDR3 is TGCGCCAGCAGCAAGGACGTTTATTCACCCCTCCACTTT. It specifies CASSKDVYSPLHF.

This sequence joins TRBV7-9 and TRBJ1-6; a possible D gene is TRBD1 (5 bases). The CDR3 runs to 16 residues. Germline CDR1 reads SEHNR; CDR2 reads FQNEAQ (reference sequence). The V gene lost 3 bases and the J gene lost 7 bases, with 16 bases spanning the gap. Here the CDR3 reads CASSFTPGARNSPLHF. As DNA, the CDR3 is TGTGCCAGCAGCTTTACCCCTGGGGCGAGGAATTCACCCCTCCACTTT.

V is TRBV30 and J is TRBJ2-7; 7 nucleotides match TRBD2. Germline-derived CDR1 and CDR2 are GTSNPN and SVGIG (reference sequence). CDR3 length equals 13 residues. V trimming: 3 bases; J trimming: 0 bases; junction bases outside the gene matches: 2. Here the CDR3 reads CAWRGGGSYEQYF. In nucleotides, the CDR3 is TGTGCCTGGAGGGGCGGGGGCTCCTACGAGCAGTACTTC.

This clone was seen just once. This sequence joins TRBV6-4 and TRBJ2-1; 9 bases map to TRBD2. Germline V gene data show CDR1 as MRHNA and CDR2 as SNTAGT. CDR3 length equals 15 residues. V trimming: 8 bases; J trimming: 4 bases; junction bases outside the gene matches: 9. In DNA, the CDR3 is TGTGCCAGCCGTCAGACTAGCGGAGGGTACAATGAGCAGTTCTTC. The encoded protein is CASRQTSGGYNEQFF.

V usage is TRBV2 and J usage is TRBJ1-1; D gene unclear. Germline CDR1 reads SNHLY; CDR2 reads FYNNEI. V was shortened by 2 bases and J by 5 bases, with 15 bases between the two germline ends. This CDR3 is built from 15 residues. Here the CDR3 reads CASSESTLSGTEAFF. CDR3 nucleotide sequence: TGTGCCAGCAGTGAATCTACTTTATCGGGTACTGAAGCTTTCTTT. The full variable domain, its missing parts supplied by reference TRBV2 and TRBJ1-1, is EPEVTQTPSHQVTQMGQEVILRCVPISNHLYFYWYRQILGQKVEFLVSFYNNEISEKSEIFDDQFSVERPDGSNFTLKIRSTKLEDSAMYFCASSESTLSGTEAFFGQGTRLTVV.

The J gene is TRBJ2-5, the V gene TRBV5-1; weak D call: TRBD1 (6 bases). The CDR3 has 16 residues. V lost 0 bases to trimming and J lost 1 base, with 13 bases between them. Germline CDR1 is SGHRS and CDR2 is YFSETQ. CDR3 loop: CASSLAGANFQETQYF. Here the CDR3 DNA reads TGCGCCAGCAGCTTGGCAGGGGCCAACTTCCAAGAGACCCAGTACTTC.